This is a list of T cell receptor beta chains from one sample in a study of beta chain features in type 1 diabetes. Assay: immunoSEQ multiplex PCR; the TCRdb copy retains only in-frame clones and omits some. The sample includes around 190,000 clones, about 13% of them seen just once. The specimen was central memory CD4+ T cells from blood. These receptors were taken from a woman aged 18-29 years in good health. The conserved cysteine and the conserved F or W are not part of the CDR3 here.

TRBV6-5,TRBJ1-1,ASSSSQPRSEAF
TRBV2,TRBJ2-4,ASSDTGHTYFQY
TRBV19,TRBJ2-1,ASSIKPGGLLSYNEQF
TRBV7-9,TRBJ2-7,ASSWAPGTSGRNEQY
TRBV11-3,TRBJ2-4,ASSLGTSGSFSLQY
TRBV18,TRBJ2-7,ASSGAETYEQY
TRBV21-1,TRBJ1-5,ASSKISPGQGGWMSNQPQH
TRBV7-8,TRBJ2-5,ASSPNRGQTQY
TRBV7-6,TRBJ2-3,ASSLISSGNTDTQY
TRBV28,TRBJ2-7,ASRGPYEQY
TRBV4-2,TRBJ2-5,ASSQDKAGGPRETQY
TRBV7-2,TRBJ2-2,ASSPRVGLAANTGELF
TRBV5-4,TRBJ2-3,ASSTSDRGLTDTQY
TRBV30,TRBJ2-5,AWSAGTGKGTQY
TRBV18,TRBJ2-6,ASSPRGSGANVLT
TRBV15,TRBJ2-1,ATSRVRDRGHEQF
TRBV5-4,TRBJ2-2,ASSFDRGDTGELF
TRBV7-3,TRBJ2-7,ASSFIGQGLAGAGEQY
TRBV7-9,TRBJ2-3,ASSPWQGATDTQY
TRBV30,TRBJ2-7,AKDGTGSSYEQY
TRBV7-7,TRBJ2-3,ASSLTSDKADTQY
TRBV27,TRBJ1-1,ASSSGDRVPIRF
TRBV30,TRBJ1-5,AWGRAGQPQH
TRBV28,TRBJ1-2,ASSLRTVLNYGYT
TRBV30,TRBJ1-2,AWGQNYGYT
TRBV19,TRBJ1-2,ASKPGQERAYT